This T cell receptor beta chain emerged from a study of response to subunit inactivated influenza vaccine. This clonotype occurred a few times. Antigen: not known. Trimming at V came to 4 bases and at J to 6 bases, leaving 10 bases not matched to a gene. The CDR3 extends over 14 amino acids. Germline-derived CDR1 and CDR2 are DFQATT and SNEGSKA (reference sequence). TCRdb analysed the RT-PCR reads with MiXCR anew, one entry per CDR3 protein. Among almost 250,000 distinct CDR3 sequences listed, 12% were seen once. Whole-study results and caveats: There was a suggestion from the authors that each seasonal influenza vaccination recruits few new T cells.

The chain combines TRBV20-1 with TRBJ2-7; 9 positions match TRBD2. The TCR sequence derives from a man aged 45 to 65 who received an inactivated influenza vaccine. The specimen comprised non-naive T cells sorted from PBMCs, sampled less than 15 days before vaccination. The CDR3 here is CSATLAGVGPEQYF. CDR3 in DNA: TGCAGTGCTACCTTAGCGGGAGTGGGGCCCGAGCAGTACTTC.